Each of the 31 T cell receptor beta chains below was sequenced from the same sample in a study of blood T cell repertoires in COVID-19. Generated by immunoSEQ multiplex PCR, the TCRdb table keeps only in-frame clones and is missing some. The sample shows fewer than 300,000 clones, approximately 92% of them seen only once. The sequenced sample was PBMCs or T cells enriched from blood (not recorded which). The source is a woman in her 30s who had recovered from COVID-19.

The chain recombines TRBV21-1 with TRBJ2-1; the table names TRBD2, a call not compared with the DNA. TRBV21-1 represents a pseudogene. CDR3 length: 11 residues. Here the CDR3 reads CASSNEDEQFF. The CDR3 nucleotides read TGTGCCAGCAGCAACGAGGATGAGCAGTTCTTC.

V is TRBV7-9 and J is TRBJ2-7, with 8 bases identical to TRBD2. Germline CDR1 and CDR2: SEHNR and FQNEAQ (reference sequence). Trimming removed 2 bases from V and 6 bases from J; junction bases left unmatched: 6. The CDR3 runs to 14 residues. The CDR3: CASSLPHGGAEQYF. The DNA of the CDR3 is TGTGCCAGCAGCTTACCCCACGGGGGGGCCGAGCAGTACTTC.

The chain uses TRBV5-4 and TRBJ2-3, with 11 bases lining up with TRBD2. Unmatched junction bases numbered 6, after V lost 0 bases and J lost 0 bases. CDR1 is SGHNT, CDR2 YYREEE, per germline (reference sequence). CDR3 length: 18 amino acids. This CDR3 is CASSLVSGRGLSTDTQYF. The CDR3 DNA reads TGTGCCAGCAGCTTGGTTAGCGGGAGGGGTCTTAGCACAGATACGCAGTATTTT. Combining the CDR3 with reference TRBV5-4 and TRBJ2-3 gives the whole variable domain ETGVTQSPTHLIKTRGQQVTLRCSSQSGHNTVSWYQQALGQGPQFIFQYYREEENGRGNFPPRFSGLQFPNYSSELNVNALELDDSALYLCASSLVSGRGLSTDTQYFGPGTRLTVL.

The chain carries TRBV5-4 and TRBJ2-1; 9 bases are a match to TRBD2. Looked up from germline, CDR1 is SGHNT and CDR2 is YYREEE (reference sequence). Trimming removed 3 bases from V and 1 base from J; junction bases left unmatched: 14. The CDR3 has 19 amino acids. For the CDR3, the DNA is TGTGCCAGCAGCTCGCGACTAGCGGTACCGGCCCATTCCTACAATGAGCAGTTCTTC. Its translation is CASSSRLAVPAHSYNEQFF.

The chain has TRBV28 and TRBJ2-1, with 12 bases identical to TRBD2. The germline CDR1 and CDR2 sequences are MDHEN and SYDVKM. With 2 bases clipped from V and 7 bases from J, the junction kept 15 bases outside the gene matches. CDR3 size: 19 residues. This chain's CDR3 is CASSLRGATSGRFANEQFF. The CDR3 coding sequence is TGTGCCAGCAGTTTAAGGGGCGCGACTAGCGGGAGATTCGCGAATGAGCAGTTCTTC. Together with reference TRBV28 and TRBJ2-1, the CDR3 gives the full variable domain: DVKVTQSSRYLVKRTGEKVFLECVQDMDHENMFWYRQDPGLGLRLIYFSYDVKMKEKGDIPEGYSVSREKKERFSLILESASTNQTSMYLCASSLRGATSGRFANEQFFGPGTRLTVL.

The chain combines TRBV27 with TRBJ2-3; 7 bases fit TRBD2. CDR3 length: 15 amino acids. Losses at the gene ends were 2 bases for V and 4 bases for J; bases not matched to a gene: 6. CDR1 is MNHEY and CDR2 is SMNVEV in the germline V gene (reference sequence). In nucleotides, the CDR3 is TGTGCCAGCAGTTTACAGCGGGGTCCGGCAGATACGCAGTATTTT. Protein product: CASSLQRGPADTQYF.

This chain joins TRBV27 and TRBJ1-3; maybe TRBD1 (5 bases). Trimming took 5 bases from V and 2 from J, leaving 10 bases between them. This CDR3 region has 14 residues. Germline V gene data show CDR1 as MNHEY and CDR2 as SMNVEV (reference sequence). The CDR3 sequence is CASSAGVPGNTIYF. The CDR3 bases are TGTGCCAGCAGTGCGGGGGTTCCTGGAAACACCATATATTTT.

The gene calls are TRBV24-1 and TRBJ2-5, with 10 bases fitting TRBD1. The V segment lost 0 bases and the J segment 7 bases; nucleotides outside the gene matches: 10. This CDR3 is built from 17 residues. Germline assignment: CDR1 KGHDR and CDR2 SFDVKD. CDR3 nucleotides: TGTGCCACCAGTGATTTGGGCGGGACAGGGGACGCCGGGACCCAGTACTTC. Residues: CATSDLGGTGDAGTQYF.

The V call is TRBV7-2, the J call TRBJ1-4, with 8 bases matching TRBD1. J was trimmed by 8 bases and V by 5 bases; bases with no gene match: 7. Germline values: CDR1 SGHTA, CDR2 FQGNSA. This CDR3 region has 14 residues. CDR3 in amino acids: CASSGTGFAEKLFF. The CDR3 nucleotides are TGTGCCAGCAGCGGGACAGGATTTGCGGAAAAACTGTTTTTT.

The chain carries TRBV11-2 and TRBJ2-7; maybe TRBD1 (6 bases). Germline assignment: CDR1 SGHAT and CDR2 FQNNGV. V was pared by 4 bases and J by 9 bases, with 22 bases between. This CDR3 is built from 15 residues. The CDR3, as DNA: TGTGCCAGCAGCTCCCAGGACAGACAACCCTACCGGCAGTACTTC. Translation: CASSSQDRQPYRQYF.

This chain connects TRBV19 to TRBJ2-7; 9 bases are a match to TRBD1. The germline V gene encodes CDR1 LNHDA and CDR2 SQIVND (reference sequence). J gave up 2 bases and V 4 bases, and 6 bases lay outside the gene matches. The CDR3 runs 15 residues. CDR3 DNA sequence: TGTGCCAGTAGTACCCGGACAGGGGAGGCCTACGAGCAGTACTTC. This sequence encodes CASSTRTGEAYEQYF.

V gene TRBV7-3 combines with J gene TRBJ1-3, with D tentatively TRBD1 (6 bases). Germline CDR1 and CDR2: SGHTA and FQGTGA. The CDR3 spans 14 residues. Trimming removed 5 bases at V and 4 bases at J, with 12 bases between. CDR3: CASSNGTIGNTIYF. The DNA for the CDR3 is TGTGCCAGCAGCAACGGGACAATAGGAAACACCATATATTTT.

The DNA of the CDR3 is TGTGCCAGTAGTATTGGGGGGGATCGAGAGACCCAGTACTTC. This translates into CASSIGGDRETQYF. This chain connects TRBV19 to TRBJ2-5; TRBD2 aligns across 7 bases. The germline CDR1 and CDR2 sequences are LNHDA and SQIVND (reference sequence). The CDR3 contains 14 residues. The ends lost 3 bases at V and 4 bases at J; junction bases unmatched: 5.

In this sample, this clone turned up a few times. CDR3 protein: CASSQELTGVNQPQHF. CDR3 in DNA: TGCGCCAGCAGCCAAGAACTGACGGGGGTCAATCAGCCCCAGCATTTT. The chain uses TRBV4-1 and TRBJ1-5; tentative D call: TRBD1 (5 bases). This CDR3 contains 16 residues. Per the germline V gene, CDR1 is MGHRA and CDR2 is YSYEKL. The V and J ends lost 0 bases and 3 bases respectively, with 12 bases between them.

This chain links TRBV30 with TRBJ1-5; D perhaps matches TRBD1 (5 bases). The CDR3 is 14 amino acids. V lost 5 bases and J 4 bases, leaving 15 bases between the germline ends. Germline CDR1 and CDR2: GTSNPN and SVGIG (reference sequence). This CDR3 reads CAWQNSDMNQPQHF. In nucleotides, the CDR3 is TGTGCCTGGCAAAATTCGGACATGAATCAGCCCCAGCATTTT. The full variable domain, completed using reference TRBV30 and TRBJ1-5, is SQTIHQWPATLVQPVGSPLSLECTVEGTSNPNLYWYRQAAGRGLQLLFYSVGIGQISSEVPQNLSASRPQDRQFILSSKKLLLSDSGFYLCAWQNSDMNQPQHFGDGTRLSIL.

This chain joins TRBV4-3 and TRBJ2-7, with D tentatively TRBD2 (6 bases). The CDR3 loop spans 13 amino acids. The V end lost 0 bases, the J end lost 5 bases, and 8 bases lay between the germline ends. Germline V CDR1 and CDR2: LGHNA, YSLEER. In DNA, the CDR3 is TGCGCCAGCAGCCAAGATGGAGGGAACGAGCAGTACTTC. It encodes CASSQDGGNEQYF.

This chain links TRBV19 with TRBJ1-5; TRBD1 matches at 9 bases. The V gene's germline CDR1 is LNHDA and CDR2 SQIVND (reference sequence). Trimming removed 6 bases from V and 4 bases from J; junction bases left unmatched: 7. The CDR3 is made up of 15 amino acids. The CDR3 region has the DNA TGTGCCAGTAGCATGGACAGGGGAAGGAATCAGCCCCAGCATTTT. Amino acids: CASSMDRGRNQPQHF.

The V call is TRBV5-4, the J call TRBJ2-7, with 11 bases fitting TRBD2. Germline V gene sequence: CDR1 SGHNT, CDR2 YYREEE (reference sequence). CDR3 size: 16 residues. Trimming removed 4 bases from V and 2 bases from J; junction bases left unmatched: 8. The DNA of the CDR3 is TGTGCCAGCAGCCCGGTCGGGACTAGCGGACCCTACGAGCAGTACTTC. Its protein is CASSPVGTSGPYEQYF.

The chain employs TRBV6-6 and TRBJ2-7, with 9 positions matching TRBD1. The CDR3 extends over 14 amino acids. Per germline, CDR1 MNHNY and CDR2 SVGAGI (reference sequence). The trim removed 6 bases at V and 1 base at J, leaving 4 bases unmatched. The CDR3 nucleotides are TGTGCCAGCAGATCGACAGGGGGGTCCTACGAGCAGTACTTC. It is translated as CASRSTGGSYEQYF.

The table lists this clone with a count of one. The chain combines TRBV11-2 with TRBJ2-5; TRBD2 aligns across 14 bases. The V gene end was trimmed by 4 bases and the J gene end by 4 bases; junction bases not matched to a gene: 5. This CDR3 has 16 residues. In germline, CDR1 is SGHAT, CDR2 FQNNGV. The CDR3 spells CASSSGTSGSRETQYF. CDR3 coding DNA: TGTGCCAGCAGCTCCGGGACTAGCGGGAGTAGAGAGACCCAGTACTTC.

The chain uses TRBV7-9 and TRBJ2-7; the D gene is possibly TRBD1 (6 bases). The germline V and J ends were trimmed by 0 bases and 4 bases, with 7 bases remaining between them. Germline loops: CDR1 SEHNR, CDR2 FQNEAQ (reference sequence). This CDR3 region has 13 residues. As DNA, the CDR3 is TGTGCCAGCAGCTTAGCCAGGGGTTACGAGCAGTACTTC. Translated, it gives CASSLARGYEQYF.

This clone was seen once. The chain uses TRBV28 and TRBJ1-6; 9 bases are shared with TRBD1. The CDR3 loop spans 15 amino acids. From germline, CDR1 is MDHEN and CDR2 SYDVKM. Trimming cost V 7 bases and J 9 bases; bases outside gene matches: 10. DNA of the CDR3: TGTGCCAGCATTCCGGGACAGGGTCTCCTTTCACCCCTCCACTTT. Its protein product is CASIPGQGLLSPLHF.

V is TRBV7-2 and J is TRBJ1-5, with D possibly TRBD1 on 5 matching bases. V gave up 0 bases and J gave up 4 bases, with 7 bases separating them. Germline V lookup: CDR1 SGHTA, CDR2 FQGNSA. The CDR3 is 14 residues long. The CDR3 DNA sequence: TGTGCCAGCAGCTTAGCACAGGTTAATCAGCCCCAGCATTTT. This sequence encodes CASSLAQVNQPQHF.

This chain links TRBV15 with TRBJ2-7, with D possibly TRBD1 on 5 matching bases. This CDR3 comprises 15 residues. The V end was cut by 1 base, the J end by 7 bases, with 17 bases between. Germline V CDR1 and CDR2: LNHNV, YYDKDF (reference sequence). The CDR3 region is CATSRAGAFFWEQYF. The CDR3 nucleotides read TGTGCCACCAGCAGAGCTGGGGCCTTTTTCTGGGAGCAGTACTTC.

This chain connects TRBV7-3 to TRBJ2-1; 12 positions agree with TRBD2. CDR1 SGHTA and CDR2 FQGTGA come from the germline V gene. Trimming took 5 bases from V and 8 from J; bases not matched to a gene: 7. The CDR3 runs to 15 residues. This chain's CDR3 is CASSQLAGGDHEQFF. CDR3 coding DNA: TGTGCCAGCAGCCAGCTAGCGGGAGGGGACCATGAGCAGTTCTTC.

The V gene is TRBV30, the J gene TRBJ2-5, with D perhaps matching TRBD2 (5 bases). Trimming left V 3 bases short and J 4 bases short, with 12 bases between. The CDR3 extends over 13 amino acids. Germline CDR1 GTSNPN, CDR2 SVGIG (reference sequence). The chain's CDR3 is CAWRREMTETQYF. CDR3 nucleotides: TGTGCCTGGAGAAGGGAGATGACAGAGACCCAGTACTTC.

This rearrangement joins TRBV30 to TRBJ1-1; D might be TRBD1 (5 bases). This CDR3 spans 13 amino acids. The germline V and J ends were trimmed by 4 bases and 4 bases, with 13 bases remaining between them. Germline V gene sequence: CDR1 GTSNPN, CDR2 SVGIG (reference sequence). Here the CDR3 reads CAWMVRAGTEAFF. The CDR3 nucleotides read TGTGCCTGGATGGTCAGGGCCGGCACTGAAGCTTTCTTT.

In DNA form, the CDR3 reads TGCGCCAGCAGCCCCGGACAGGGAATGGGCTATGGCTACACCTTC. Protein: CASSPGQGMGYGYTF. This sequence joins TRBV5-1 and TRBJ1-2, with 8 bases lining up with TRBD1. The germline gives CDR1 SGHRS, CDR2 YFSETQ. This CDR3 is 15 amino acids long. With V trimmed by 4 bases and J by 4 bases, 9 bases remained unmatched.

The CDR3 sequence is CASSSTRVAEAFF. The CDR3 region has the DNA TGTGCCAGCAGTTCGACGAGGGTTGCTGAAGCTTTCTTT. The rearrangement links TRBV27 to TRBJ1-1; D ambiguous. CDR1 and CDR2 (germline): MNHEY, SMNVEV (reference sequence). This CDR3 contains 13 residues. V was trimmed by 4 bases and J by 6 bases, leaving 12 bases between them.

The V call is TRBV7-9, the J call TRBJ2-2; no clear D. Germline lookup yields CDR1 SEHNR and CDR2 FQNEAQ (reference sequence). This CDR3 is 16 amino acids long. The V end was cut by 5 bases, the J end by 5 bases, with 18 bases between. Here the CDR3 reads CASSPRLELLTGELFF. The CDR3 DNA reads TGTGCCAGCAGCCCACGACTGGAACTGCTGACCGGGGAGCTGTTTTTT.

With regard to this clone: A read error may account for a junction end that differs from germline. The chain joins TRBV28 to TRBJ2-7, with 11 positions matching TRBD2. CDR1 is MDHEN and CDR2 is SYDVKM in the germline V gene. This CDR3 is 13 amino acids long. DNA for the CDR3: TGTGCCAGCACTTCCGGGACTAGCGGATTTGGGTTCTTC. Translation gives CASTSGTSGFGFF.